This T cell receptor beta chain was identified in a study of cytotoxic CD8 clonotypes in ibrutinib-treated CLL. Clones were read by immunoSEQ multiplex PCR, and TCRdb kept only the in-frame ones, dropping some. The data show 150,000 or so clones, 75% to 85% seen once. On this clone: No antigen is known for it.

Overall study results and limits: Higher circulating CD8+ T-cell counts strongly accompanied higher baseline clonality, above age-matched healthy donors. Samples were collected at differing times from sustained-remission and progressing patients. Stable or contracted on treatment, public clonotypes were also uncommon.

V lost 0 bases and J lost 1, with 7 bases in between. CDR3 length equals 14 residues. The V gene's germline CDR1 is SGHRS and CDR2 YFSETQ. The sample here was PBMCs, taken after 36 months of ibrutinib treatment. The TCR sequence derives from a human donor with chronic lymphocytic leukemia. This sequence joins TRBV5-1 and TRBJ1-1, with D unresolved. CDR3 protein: CASSLGAENTEAFF. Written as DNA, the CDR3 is TGCGCCAGCAGCTTGGGGGCGGAGAACACTGAAGCTTTCTTT.